This T cell receptor (beta chain) emerged from a study of blood T cell repertoires in COVID-19. Study-level background: Spain, Italy and the United States supplied samples that represented acute and convalescent COVID-19. The analysed material was cDNA or gDNA that came from T cells, B-cell-depleted T cells, or PBMCs.

Here immunoSEQ multiplex PCR was the method, and the copy in TCRdb shows in-frame clones only, minus some. Among fewer than 200,000 clones listed, roughly nine tenths were seen once. In germline, CDR1 is SGHVS, CDR2 FNYEAQ. The CDR3 sequence is 16 residues long. J lost 3 bases, V lost 5 bases, and 8 bases had no gene match. This TCR was recovered from a man aged 55 to 70 with acute or convalescent COVID-19. The specimen sequenced was peripheral blood. The genes are TRBV7-6 and TRBJ1-3; 9 positions match TRBD1. This CDR3 reads CASSKPGQGFGNTIYF. The CDR3 coding sequence is TGTGCCAGCAGCAAACCGGGACAGGGCTTTGGAAACACCATATATTTT.